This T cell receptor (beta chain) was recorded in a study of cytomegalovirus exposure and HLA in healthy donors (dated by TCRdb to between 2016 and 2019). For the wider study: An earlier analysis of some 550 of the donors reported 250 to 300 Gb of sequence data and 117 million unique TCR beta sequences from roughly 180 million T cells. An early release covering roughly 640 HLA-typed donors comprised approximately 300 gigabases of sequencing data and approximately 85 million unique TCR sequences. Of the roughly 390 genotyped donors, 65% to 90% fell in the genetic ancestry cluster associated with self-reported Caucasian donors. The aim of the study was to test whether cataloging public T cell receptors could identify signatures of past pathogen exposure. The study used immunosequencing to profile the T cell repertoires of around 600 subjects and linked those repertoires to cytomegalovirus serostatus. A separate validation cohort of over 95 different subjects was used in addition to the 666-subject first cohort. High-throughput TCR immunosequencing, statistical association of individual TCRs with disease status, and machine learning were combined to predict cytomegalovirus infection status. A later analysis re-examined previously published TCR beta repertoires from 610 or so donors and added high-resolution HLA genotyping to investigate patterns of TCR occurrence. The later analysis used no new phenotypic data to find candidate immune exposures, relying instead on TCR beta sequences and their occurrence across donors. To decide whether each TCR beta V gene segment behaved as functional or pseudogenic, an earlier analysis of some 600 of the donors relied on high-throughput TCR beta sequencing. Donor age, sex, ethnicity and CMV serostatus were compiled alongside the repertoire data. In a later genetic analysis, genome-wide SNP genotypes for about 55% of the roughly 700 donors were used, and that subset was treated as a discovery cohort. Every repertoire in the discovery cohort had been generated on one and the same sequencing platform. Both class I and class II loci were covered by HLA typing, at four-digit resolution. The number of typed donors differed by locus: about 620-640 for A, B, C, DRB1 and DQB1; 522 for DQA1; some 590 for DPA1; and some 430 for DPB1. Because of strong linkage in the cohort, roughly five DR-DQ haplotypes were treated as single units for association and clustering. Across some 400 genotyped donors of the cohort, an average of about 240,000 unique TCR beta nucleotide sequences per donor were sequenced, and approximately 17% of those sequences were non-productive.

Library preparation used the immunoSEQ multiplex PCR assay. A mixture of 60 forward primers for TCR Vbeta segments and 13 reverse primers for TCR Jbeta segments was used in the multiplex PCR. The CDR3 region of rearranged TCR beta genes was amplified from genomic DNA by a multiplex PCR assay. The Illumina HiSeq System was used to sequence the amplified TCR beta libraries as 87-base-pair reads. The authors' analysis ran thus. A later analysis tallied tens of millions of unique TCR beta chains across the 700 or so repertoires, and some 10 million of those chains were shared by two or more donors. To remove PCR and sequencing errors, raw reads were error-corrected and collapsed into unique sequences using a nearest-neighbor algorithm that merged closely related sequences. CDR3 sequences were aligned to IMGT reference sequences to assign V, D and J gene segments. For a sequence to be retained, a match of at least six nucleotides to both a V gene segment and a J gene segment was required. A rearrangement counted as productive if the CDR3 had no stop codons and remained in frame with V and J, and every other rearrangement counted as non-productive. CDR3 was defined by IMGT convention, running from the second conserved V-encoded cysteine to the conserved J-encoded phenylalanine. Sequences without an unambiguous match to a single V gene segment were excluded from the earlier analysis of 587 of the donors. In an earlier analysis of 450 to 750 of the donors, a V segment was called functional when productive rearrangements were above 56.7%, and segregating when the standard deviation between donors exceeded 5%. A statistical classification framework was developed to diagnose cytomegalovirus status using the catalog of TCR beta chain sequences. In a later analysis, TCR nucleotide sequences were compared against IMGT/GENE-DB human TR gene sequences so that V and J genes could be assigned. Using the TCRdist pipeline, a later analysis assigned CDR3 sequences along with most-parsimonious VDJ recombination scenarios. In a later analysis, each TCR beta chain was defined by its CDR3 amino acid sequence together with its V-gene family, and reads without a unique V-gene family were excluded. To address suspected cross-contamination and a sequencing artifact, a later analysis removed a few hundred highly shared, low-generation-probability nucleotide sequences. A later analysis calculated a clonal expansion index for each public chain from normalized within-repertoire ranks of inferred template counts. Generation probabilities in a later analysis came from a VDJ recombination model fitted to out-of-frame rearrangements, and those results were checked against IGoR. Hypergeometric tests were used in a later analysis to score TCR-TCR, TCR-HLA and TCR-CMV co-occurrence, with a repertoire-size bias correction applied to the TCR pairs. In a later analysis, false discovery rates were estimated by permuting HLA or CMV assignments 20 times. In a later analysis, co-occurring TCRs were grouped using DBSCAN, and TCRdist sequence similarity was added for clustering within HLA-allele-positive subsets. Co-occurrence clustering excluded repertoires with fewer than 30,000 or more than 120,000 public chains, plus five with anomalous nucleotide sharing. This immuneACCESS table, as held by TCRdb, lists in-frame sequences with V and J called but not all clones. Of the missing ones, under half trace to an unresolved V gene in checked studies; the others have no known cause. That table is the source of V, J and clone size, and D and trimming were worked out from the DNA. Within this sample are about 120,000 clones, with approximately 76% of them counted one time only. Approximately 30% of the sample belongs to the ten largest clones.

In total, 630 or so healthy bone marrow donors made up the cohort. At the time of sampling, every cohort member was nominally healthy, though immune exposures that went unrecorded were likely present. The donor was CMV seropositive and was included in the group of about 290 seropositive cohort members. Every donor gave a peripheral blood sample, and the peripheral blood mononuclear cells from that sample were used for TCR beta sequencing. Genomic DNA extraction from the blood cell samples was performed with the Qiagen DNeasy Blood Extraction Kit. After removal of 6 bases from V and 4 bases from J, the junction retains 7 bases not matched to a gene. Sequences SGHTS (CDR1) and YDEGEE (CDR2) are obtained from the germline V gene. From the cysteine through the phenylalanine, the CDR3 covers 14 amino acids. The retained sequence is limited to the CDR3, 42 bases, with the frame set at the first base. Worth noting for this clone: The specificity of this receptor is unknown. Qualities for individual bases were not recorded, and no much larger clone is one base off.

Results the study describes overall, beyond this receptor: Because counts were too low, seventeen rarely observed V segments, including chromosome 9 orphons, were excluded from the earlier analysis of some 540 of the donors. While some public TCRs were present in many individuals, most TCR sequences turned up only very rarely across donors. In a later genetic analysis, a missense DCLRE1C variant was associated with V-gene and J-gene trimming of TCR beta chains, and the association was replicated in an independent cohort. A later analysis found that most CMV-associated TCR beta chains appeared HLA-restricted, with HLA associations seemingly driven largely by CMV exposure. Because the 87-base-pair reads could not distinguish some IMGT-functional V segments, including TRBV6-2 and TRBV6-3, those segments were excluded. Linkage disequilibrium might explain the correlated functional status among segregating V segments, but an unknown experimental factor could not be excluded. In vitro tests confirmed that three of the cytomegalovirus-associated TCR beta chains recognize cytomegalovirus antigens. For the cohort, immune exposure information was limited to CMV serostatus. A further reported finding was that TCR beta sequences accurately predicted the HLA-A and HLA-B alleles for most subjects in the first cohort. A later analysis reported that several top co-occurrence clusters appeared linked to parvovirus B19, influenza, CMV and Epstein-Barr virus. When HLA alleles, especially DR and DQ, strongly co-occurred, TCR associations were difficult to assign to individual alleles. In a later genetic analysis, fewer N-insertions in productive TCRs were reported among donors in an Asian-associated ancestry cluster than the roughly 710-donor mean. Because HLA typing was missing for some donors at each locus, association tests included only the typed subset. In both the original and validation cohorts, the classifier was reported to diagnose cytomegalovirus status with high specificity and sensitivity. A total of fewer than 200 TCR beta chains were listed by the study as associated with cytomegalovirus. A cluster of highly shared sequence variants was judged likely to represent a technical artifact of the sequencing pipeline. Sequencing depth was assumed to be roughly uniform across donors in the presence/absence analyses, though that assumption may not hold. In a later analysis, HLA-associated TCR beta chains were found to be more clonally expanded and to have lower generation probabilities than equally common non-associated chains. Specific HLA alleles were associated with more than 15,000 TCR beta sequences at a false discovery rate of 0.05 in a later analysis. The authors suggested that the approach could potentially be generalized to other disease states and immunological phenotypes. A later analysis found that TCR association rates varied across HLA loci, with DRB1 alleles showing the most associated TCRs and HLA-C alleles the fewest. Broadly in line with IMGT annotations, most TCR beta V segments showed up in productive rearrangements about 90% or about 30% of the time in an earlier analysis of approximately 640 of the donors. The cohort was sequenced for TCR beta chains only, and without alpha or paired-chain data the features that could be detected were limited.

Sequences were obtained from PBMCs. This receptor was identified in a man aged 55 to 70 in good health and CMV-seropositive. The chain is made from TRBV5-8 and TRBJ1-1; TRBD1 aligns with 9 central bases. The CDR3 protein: CASTLQGASTEAFF. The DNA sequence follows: TGTGCCAGCACCCTACAGGGGGCGAGCACTGAAGCTTTCTTT.